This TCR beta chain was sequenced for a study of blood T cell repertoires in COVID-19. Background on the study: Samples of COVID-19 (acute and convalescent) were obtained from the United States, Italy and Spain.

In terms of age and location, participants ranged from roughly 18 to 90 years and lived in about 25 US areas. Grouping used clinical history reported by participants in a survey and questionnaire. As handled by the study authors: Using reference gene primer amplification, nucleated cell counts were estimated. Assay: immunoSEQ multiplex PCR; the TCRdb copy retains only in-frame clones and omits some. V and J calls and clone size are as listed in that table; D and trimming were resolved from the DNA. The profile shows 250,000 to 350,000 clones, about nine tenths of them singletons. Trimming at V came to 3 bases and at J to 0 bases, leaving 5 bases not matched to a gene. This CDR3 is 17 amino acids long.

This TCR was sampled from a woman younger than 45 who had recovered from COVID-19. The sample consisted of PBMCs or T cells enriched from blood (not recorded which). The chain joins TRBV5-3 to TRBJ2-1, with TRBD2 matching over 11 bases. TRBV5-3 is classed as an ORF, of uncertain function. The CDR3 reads CARSWGLADHSYNEQFF. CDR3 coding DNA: TGTGCCAGAAGCTGGGGACTAGCGGATCACTCCTACAATGAGCAGTTCTTC.